One sample yielded the 23 T cell receptor beta chains listed below, sequenced in a study of OX40 agonist ivuxolimab in advanced cancers. Some clones are missing from TCRdb's copy, which holds only in-frame ones; the method was immunoSEQ multiplex PCR. The sample has 65,000 to 80,000 clones, roughly 84% seen once. Sequences were derived from CD4+ or CD8+ T cells sorted from blood, sampled in a trial of the OX40 agonist ivuxolimab. These receptors came from an adult with an advanced solid tumor such as melanoma, head and neck, liver or kidney cancer.

The chain employs TRBV5-1 and TRBJ1-3, with TRBD1 as a possible D gene (5 bases). V was clipped by 0 bases and J by 6 bases, with 10 bases between them. The CDR3 length is 14 residues. The germline V gene encodes CDR1 SGHRS and CDR2 YFSETQ. CDR3 nucleotide sequence: TGCGCCAGCAGCTTGGACGGGACGCAAAACACCATATATTTT. As protein: CASSLDGTQNTIYF.

This clone has only one observation. V usage is TRBV6-1 and J usage is TRBJ2-5, with D tentatively TRBD2 (6 bases). Trimming removed 0 bases from V and 5 bases from J, with 16 bases in between. CDR3 length: 16 residues. Germline CDR1 reads MNHNS; CDR2 reads SASEGT. The CDR3 spells CASSEARFRAGETQYF. The CDR3 DNA follows: TGTGCCAGCAGTGAAGCCCGGTTCCGGGCGGGGGAGACCCAGTACTTC.

J is TRBJ2-4 and V is TRBV29-1, with unresolved D. V was clipped by 2 bases and J by 3 bases, with 11 bases between them. Germline V gives CDR1 SQVTM, CDR2 ANQGSEA. This CDR3 has 14 amino acids. The CDR3 loop reads CSVEFSVGKNIQYF. CDR3 nucleotides: TGCAGCGTTGAATTCAGTGTCGGCAAAAACATTCAGTACTTC.

This chain uses TRBV11-3 with TRBJ2-7; 9 bases fit TRBD2. Losses at the gene ends were 1 base for V and 3 bases for J; bases not matched to a gene: 7. Looked up from germline, CDR1 is SGHNT and CDR2 is YENEEA. The CDR3 contains 16 residues. The CDR3: CASSLGHSGSGYEQYF. CDR3 sequence (DNA): TGTGCCAGCAGCTTAGGCCATAGCGGGAGTGGCTACGAGCAGTACTTC.

V usage is TRBV28 and J usage is TRBJ2-5; 8 nucleotides match TRBD1. The J call may be wrong; the DNA end is better matched by TRBJ2-7. Looked up from germline, CDR1 is MDHEN and CDR2 is SYDVKM. This CDR3 comprises 13 residues. DNA of the CDR3: TGTGCCAGCACCTGGACAGGGCTGCGCGAGCAGTACTTC. Amino acid sequence: CASTWTGLREQYF.

The chain employs TRBV15 and TRBJ2-3; D not certain. Germline V lookup: CDR1 LNHNV, CDR2 YYDKDF (reference sequence). Trimming stripped 3 bases from V and 2 bases from J, with 6 bases between. This CDR3 spans 13 amino acids. The CDR3 protein is CATSSSYTDTQYF. CDR3 in DNA: TGTGCCACCAGCAGTAGCTACACAGATACGCAGTATTTT. The full variable domain, its missing parts supplied by reference TRBV15 and TRBJ2-3, is DAMVIQNPRYQVTQFGKPVTLSCSQTLNHNVMYWYQQKSSQAPKLLFHYYDKDFNNEADTPDNFQSRRPNTSFCFLDIRSPGLGDTAMYLCATSSSYTDTQYFGPGTRLTVL.

This chain connects TRBV7-2 to TRBJ2-6, with D possibly TRBD1 on 6 matching bases. Deletions cut 5 bases from V and 0 bases from J, with 11 bases between. This CDR3 has 16 amino acids. From germline, CDR1 is SGHTA and CDR2 FQGNSA. CDR3 coding DNA: TGTGCCAGCAGCATACCAGGGGCCTCTGGGGCCAACGTCCTGACTTTC. Protein product: CASSIPGASGANVLTF.

V gene TRBV5-5 combines with J gene TRBJ1-4; TRBD1 is a possible D gene (5 bases). The CDR3 is 14 residues long. V lost 2 bases and J lost 8, with 13 bases in between. Germline CDR1 reads SGHKS; CDR2 reads YYEKEE (reference sequence). CDR3 sequence reads: CASSFWGAPEKLFF. The CDR3 bases are TGTGCCAGCAGCTTCTGGGGCGCCCCCGAAAAACTGTTTTTT.

The rearrangement links TRBV5-1 to TRBJ1-1; D gene uncertain. In germline, CDR1 is SGHRS, CDR2 YFSETQ. CDR3 size: 14 residues. The ends were cut back, 8 bases at V and 0 bases at J, with 14 bases in the middle. As DNA, the CDR3 is TGCGCCAGTTCATTGACAATTGTGAACACTGAAGCTTTCTTT. It translates to CASSLTIVNTEAFF. Full variable domain (remainder filled in from reference TRBV5-1 and TRBJ1-1): KAGVTQTPRYLIKTRGQQVTLSCSPISGHRSVSWYQQTPGQGLQFLFEYFSETQRNKGNFPGRFSGRQFSNSRSEMNVSTLELGDSALYLCASSLTIVNTEAFFGQGTRLTVV.

This clone was observed a handful of times. This sequence joins TRBV19 and TRBJ2-7, with 11 bases that match TRBD2. Per germline, CDR1 LNHDA and CDR2 SQIVND (reference sequence). The trim removed 6 bases at V and 4 bases at J, leaving 5 bases unmatched. The CDR3 is 14 amino acids. The CDR3: CASSPSGRSYEQYF. CDR3 nucleotides: TGTGCCAGTAGCCCTAGCGGGAGGAGTTACGAGCAGTACTTC.

This chain joins TRBV9 and TRBJ1-2, with TRBD1 matching over 8 bases. The V gene end was trimmed by 0 bases and the J gene end by 6 bases; junction bases not matched to a gene: 7. This CDR3 region has 15 residues. Germline V CDR1 and CDR2: SGDLS, YYNGEE. Here the CDR3 reads CASSVDGTGLHGYTF. The CDR3 coding sequence is TGTGCCAGCAGCGTAGACGGGACAGGTCTTCATGGCTACACCTTC.

The chain couples TRBV6-1 to TRBJ1-5; TRBD1 might be the D (6 bases). The CDR3 is made up of 14 amino acids. Trimming left V 5 bases short and J 4 bases short, with 12 bases between. Germline CDR1 is MNHNS and CDR2 is SASEGT. The CDR3 loop is CASSKDSSNQPQHF. Written as DNA, the CDR3 is TGTGCCAGCAGTAAGGACAGTAGTAATCAGCCCCAGCATTTT.

V and J are TRBV5-1 and TRBJ1-1; tentative D call: TRBD1 (5 bases). Trimming removed 0 bases at V and 5 bases at J, with 17 bases between. Germline V gene sequence: CDR1 SGHRS, CDR2 YFSETQ. The CDR3 consists of 16 residues. In nucleotides, the CDR3 is TGCGCCAGCAGCTTGGTTATGACGGGGCCATCGACTGAAGCTTTCTTT. Translating gives CASSLVMTGPSTEAFF.

The gene calls are TRBV7-9 and TRBJ2-1; D uncertain. Trimming left V 3 bases short and J 8 bases short, with 14 bases between. This CDR3 has 14 residues. Germline-derived CDR1 and CDR2 are SEHNR and FQNEAQ (reference sequence). The CDR3 region is CASSFLTRGDEQFF. In DNA, the CDR3 is TGTGCCAGCAGCTTCCTGACTCGAGGCGATGAGCAGTTCTTC. The entire variable domain, with the rest obtained from reference TRBV7-9 and TRBJ2-1, is as follows: DTGVSQNPRHKITKRGQNVTFRCDPISEHNRLYWYRQTLGQGPEFLTYFQNEAQLEKSRLLSDRFSAERPKGSFSTLEIQRTEQGDSAMYLCASSFLTRGDEQFFGPGTRLTVL.

This clone was seen just once. The rearrangement uses TRBV5-1 and TRBJ2-1; TRBD1 agrees at 11 bases. The CDR3 extends over 16 amino acids. The germline gives CDR1 SGHRS, CDR2 YFSETQ. V shed 5 bases and J 8 bases; nucleotides not matched to a gene: 12. The CDR3 is CASSKLGTGGSDEQFF. The CDR3 DNA sequence: TGCGCCAGCAGTAAGCTAGGGACAGGGGGTTCAGATGAGCAGTTCTTC.

The rearrangement links TRBV18 to TRBJ1-4; 9 bases agree with TRBD1. This CDR3 has 18 amino acids. Germline-derived CDR1 and CDR2 are KGHSH and LQKENI. Trimming took 5 bases from V and 10 from J; bases not matched to a gene: 20. The CDR3 nucleotides read TGTGCCAGCTCAACGTTGGGACAGGGTGTCGTTTCGGACGGAAAACTGTTTTTT. Translating gives CASSTLGQGVVSDGKLFF.

The chain employs TRBV27 and TRBJ2-7; 10 positions match TRBD1. With V trimmed by 3 bases and J by 8 bases, 7 bases remained unmatched. This CDR3 comprises 14 residues. Germline V gene sequence: CDR1 MNHEY, CDR2 SMNVEV (reference sequence). The DNA for the CDR3 is TGTGCCAGCAGTTTCACCGGGACAGGGGTAAAGCAGTACTTC. As protein: CASSFTGTGVKQYF.

V is TRBV2 and J is TRBJ1-1; D possibly corresponds to TRBD1 (6 bases). The ends were cut back, 7 bases at V and 1 base at J, with 13 bases in the middle. Looked up from germline, CDR1 is SNHLY and CDR2 is FYNNEI. This CDR3 is 14 amino acids long. CDR3 nucleotides: TGTGCCAGCAAAACACAGGGTGGGAACACTGAAGCTTTCTTT. It codes for CASKTQGGNTEAFF.

This sequence joins TRBV7-9 and TRBJ2-7, with TRBD1 identical over 8 bases. V trimming: 7 bases; J trimming: 3 bases; junction bases outside the gene matches: 5. Germline assignment: CDR1 SEHNR and CDR2 FQNEAQ (reference sequence). There are 13 residues in the CDR3. The CDR3 nucleotides are TGTGCCAGCAACTCGACAGGGGACTACGAGCAGTACTTC. Its protein is CASNSTGDYEQYF.

The genes are TRBV28 and TRBJ1-1; D is uncertain. The length of the CDR3 is 14 residues. Germline V gene sequence: CDR1 MDHEN, CDR2 SYDVKM. Trimming stripped 6 bases from V and 0 bases from J, with 11 bases between. This chain's CDR3 is CASRTRTMNTEAFF. Here the CDR3 DNA reads TGTGCCAGCAGGACAAGGACCATGAACACTGAAGCTTTCTTT.

This rearrangement joins TRBV5-1 to TRBJ2-3; 7 nucleotides match TRBD1. CDR3 length: 14 amino acids. Germline CDR1 reads SGHRS; CDR2 reads YFSETQ. V shed 4 bases, J shed 5 bases, and the junction held 7 bases outside the gene matches. CDR3 sequence (DNA): TGCGCCAGCAGCCTGACAGGGCGGAAAGATACGCAGTATTTT. The encoded protein is CASSLTGRKDTQYF.

In nucleotides, the CDR3 is TGTGCCAGCAGCTTGGGTCAGGACACAGATACGCAGTATTTT. Protein product: CASSLGQDTDTQYF. This chain joins TRBV5-8 and TRBJ2-3; D is uncertain. The CDR3 contains 14 residues. Germline-derived CDR1 and CDR2 are SGHTS and YDEGEE. Trimming pared 0 bases from V and 2 bases from J, leaving 7 bases between.

This clone has more than one count but fewer than ten. The chain couples TRBV5-6 to TRBJ1-1; D unresolved. Trimming cost V 0 bases and J 3 bases, with 9 bases left between them. Germline loops: CDR1 SGHDT, CDR2 YYEEEE. CDR3 size: 14 residues. DNA for the CDR3: TGTGCCAGCAGCTTGGCTTTAGGAGACACTGAAGCTTTCTTT. Translation gives CASSLALGDTEAFF.